This T cell receptor beta chain was identified during a study of cytomegalovirus exposure and HLA in healthy donors. Study-wide results and limits: A later analysis reportedly found that, within productive TCRs, an Asian-associated ancestry cluster had fewer N-insertions than the mean observed across the roughly 700 donors. According to a later analysis, most TCR beta chains associated with CMV appeared HLA-restricted.

13 Jbeta primers and 60 Vbeta primers were used for the PCR. Per the original data handling: Per a later analysis, the number of unique TCR beta chains was approximately 80 million, of which 10 million to 11 million were shared. Clones were sequenced by immunoSEQ multiplex PCR, and TCRdb holds only the in-frame ones, with some missing. That table is the source of V, J and clone size, and D and trimming were worked out from the DNA. The repertoire holds about 120,000 clones, with approximately 82% as singletons. Remarks on this clone: Its antigen remains unknown.

In nominal health when sampled, donors likely had unrecorded immune exposures nonetheless. The germline V gene encodes CDR1 MNHNY and CDR2 SVGAGI (reference sequence). J was trimmed by 7 bases and V by 6 bases; bases with no gene match: 8. CDR3 length: 15 amino acids. This TCR was recovered from a man between 25 and 39 years old in good health and CMV-seropositive. Specimen: PBMCs. The chain has TRBV6-6 and TRBJ2-1; 11 bases line up with TRBD2. The CDR3 loop reads CASSNSGGAWNEQFF. The CDR3 DNA sequence: TGTGCCAGCAGCAATAGCGGGGGGGCGTGGAATGAGCAGTTCTTC.